Listed here are 3 T cell receptor beta chains from one sample, sequenced in a study of human CD8 memory T cell subsets. The authors made TCR beta libraries using UMI-labeled 5' RACE. TCRdb reprocessed the 5' RACE reads and keeps a single row for each CDR3 protein, giving no DNA. The sample has 4,500 to 7,000 distinct CDR3 sequences. Sequenced input: CD8+ T cells from PBMCs. The receptors shown here come from a human donor in good health.

This clonotype is called large (0.1 to 1%) based on its frequency. The chain employs TRBV3-1 and TRBJ1-5; checking the TCRdb D call of TRBD1 is not possible without DNA. This CDR3 has 15 residues. The V gene's germline CDR1 is LGHDT and CDR2 YNNKEL (reference sequence). The CDR3 reads CASSQVMGPGQPQHF.

By frequency, this clonotype is medium-sized. This sequence joins TRBV15 and TRBJ1-3. The CDR3 runs 16 residues. Per the germline V gene, CDR1 is LNHNV and CDR2 is YYDKDF (reference sequence). The CDR3 region is CATSRGRESSGNTIYF.

The chain links TRBV27 to TRBJ1-1. Germline CDR1 reads MNHEY; CDR2 reads SMNVEV (reference sequence). The CDR3 is made up of 14 amino acids. The CDR3 is CASSLSKANTEAFF.